Described below is a single TCR beta chain sequence and its context. The source of the sample is a study of control samples from healthy donors and cancer patients. Germline CDR1 is SGHDN and CDR2 is FVKESK. V was cut by 0 bases and J by 2 bases, with 4 bases left in between. The length of the CDR3 is 13 residues. The method was immunoSEQ multiplex PCR; TCRdb's version includes in-frame clones alone and lacks a portion of them. The repertoire holds under 150,000 clones, around 86% seen once, with around 4.7% in the top ten. The receptor was derived from a man under 40 in good health. Sequencing was carried out using blood. The rearrangement uses TRBV14 and TRBJ1-1; D is unclear. This CDR3 reads CASSQDDNTEAFF. CDR3 nucleotides: TGTGCCAGCAGCCAAGATGATAACACTGAAGCTTTCTTT.